Presented here are 15 T cell receptor beta chains from one specimen sequenced in a study of blood T cell repertoires in COVID-19. TCRdb keeps only in-frame clones here, not all; method: immunoSEQ multiplex PCR. Counted here are approximately 260,000 clones, roughly 84% occurring once; the ten biggest clones make up about 6.9%. What was sequenced was PBMCs or T cells enriched from blood (not recorded which). Receptors were obtained from a woman aged 50 to 60 who had been exposed to COVID-19.

The gene calls are TRBV6-2 or TRBV6-3 and TRBJ1-1, with TRBD1 matching over 7 bases. The trim removed 2 bases at V and 1 base at J, leaving 10 bases unmatched. CDR1 and CDR2 from the germline V gene are MNHEY and SVGEGT. The CDR3 is 17 amino acids. The CDR3 DNA follows: TGTGCCAGCAGTTACCCCCGGACAGGAGTTGAGAACACTGAAGCTTTCTTT. Translation: CASSYPRTGVENTEAFF.

This sequence joins TRBV7-2 and TRBJ2-7; TRBD2 matches 7 bases. The CDR3 is 16 residues long. Germline V lookup: CDR1 SGHTA, CDR2 FQGNSA. Unmatched junction bases numbered 8, after V lost 0 bases and J lost 3 bases. The chain's CDR3 is CASSLAGAGSHYEQYF. CDR3 coding DNA: TGTGCCAGCAGCTTAGCGGGAGCGGGGTCTCACTACGAGCAGTACTTC.

The chain links TRBV3-1 (or the pseudogene TRBV3-2) to TRBJ2-5, with D possibly TRBD2 on 5 matching bases. CDR1 is LGHDT and CDR2 is YNNKEL in the germline V gene (reference sequence). The CDR3 extends over 14 amino acids. The germline V and J ends were trimmed by 0 bases and 5 bases, with 10 bases remaining between them. CDR3 bases: TGTGCCAGCAGCCAAGAGCGGGTCTGGGAGACCCAGTACTTC. This sequence encodes CASSQERVWETQYF.

The V and J genes are TRBV5-3 and TRBJ2-1; perhaps TRBD1 as D (5 bases). TRBV5-3 is assigned to the ORF class and has an uncertain function. The ends were cut back, 4 bases at V and 11 bases at J, with 10 bases in the middle. CDR3 length equals 11 residues. CDR3 in amino acids: CARSLRTKQFF. In DNA form, the CDR3 reads TGTGCCAGAAGCCTCCGGACAAAGCAGTTCTTC.

The chain employs TRBV29-1 and TRBJ1-1, with D possibly being TRBD1 (5 bases). The CDR3 has 13 residues. CDR1 is SQVTM and CDR2 is ANQGSEA in the germline V gene. V dropped 7 bases and J dropped 3 bases, with 15 bases sitting between them. The DNA for the CDR3 is TGCAGCGCCTCCCCCCCGGGGGACACTGAAGCTTTCTTT. Amino acids: CSASPPGDTEAFF. The variable domain in full, with the rest retrieved from reference TRBV29-1 and TRBJ1-1, is SAVISQKPSRDICQRGTSLTIQCQVDSQVTMMFWYRQQPGQSLTLIATANQGSEATYESGFVIDKFPISRPNLTFSTLTVSNMSPEDSSIYLCSASPPGDTEAFFGQGTRLTVV.

In this sample, this clone turned up many times. The chain uses TRBV7-8 and TRBJ1-1; 7 bases map to TRBD1. CDR1 is SGHVS, CDR2 FQNEAQ, per germline. The CDR3 is made up of 16 amino acids. Germline trimming cut 5 bases from V and 5 bases from J; bases unmatched to any gene: 14. The chain's CDR3 is CASSTKDMWTGTEAFF. CDR3 in DNA: TGTGCCAGCAGCACAAAGGATATGTGGACAGGAACTGAAGCTTTCTTT.

Many counts were recorded for this clone. The chain carries TRBV3-1 (or the pseudogene TRBV3-2) and TRBJ2-1, with TRBD2 identical over 7 bases. V was pared by 4 bases and J by 7 bases, with 13 bases of the junction left unmatched. Germline loops: CDR1 LGHDT, CDR2 YNNKEL (reference sequence). CDR3 length equals 16 residues. Here the CDR3 reads CASSPPFGGGGNEQFF. The CDR3, as DNA: TGTGCCAGCAGCCCTCCTTTTGGCGGGGGTGGAAATGAGCAGTTCTTC.

This clone was found once. V gene TRBV28 combines with J gene TRBJ1-3, with 8 positions matching TRBD1. The CDR3 contains 13 residues. Germline trimming cut 7 bases from V and 7 bases from J; bases unmatched to any gene: 6. Germline CDR1 and CDR2: MDHEN and SYDVKM. The CDR3: CASTPGGSNTIYF. The CDR3 bases are TGTGCCAGCACCCCAGGGGGCTCTAACACCATATATTTT.

The chain carries TRBV30 and TRBJ1-4, with TRBD1 matching over 9 bases. The CDR3 length is 13 residues. V dropped 1 base and J dropped 8; count of bases not matched to a gene: 2. CDR1 GTSNPN and CDR2 SVGIG come from the germline V gene (reference sequence). The CDR3 DNA sequence: TGTGCCTGGAGTGCCGGGACAGGGGAAAAACTGTTTTTT. Protein product: CAWSAGTGEKLFF.

The CDR3 spells CASSPQIAGRSYEQYF. The CDR3 DNA follows: TGTGCCAGCAGTCCACAGATAGCGGGGCGCTCCTACGAGCAGTACTTC. The V call is TRBV28, the J call TRBJ2-7; 8 bases map to TRBD2. The CDR3 is made up of 16 amino acids. Trimming removed 5 bases from V and 0 bases from J; junction bases left unmatched: 9. Germline V lookup: CDR1 MDHEN, CDR2 SYDVKM.

V and J are TRBV6-5 and TRBJ2-7, with D perhaps matching TRBD2 (7 bases). The germline gives CDR1 MNHEY, CDR2 SVGAGI. Trimming shortened V by 9 bases and J by 6 bases, and 15 bases separated the two germline ends. The CDR3 has 12 amino acids. The CDR3 coding sequence is TGTGCCAGTTCGGGGGGCCGCCTCGAGCAGTACTTC. This sequence encodes CASSGGRLEQYF.

The rearrangement links TRBV2 to TRBJ1-1; 7 nucleotides agree with TRBD1. Germline loops: CDR1 SNHLY, CDR2 FYNNEI. The CDR3 spans 12 residues. After removal of 6 bases from V and 4 bases from J, the junction contained 2 bases not matched to a gene. CDR3 DNA sequence: TGTGCCAGCAGGTCAGGGGGCACTGAAGCTTTCTTT. This sequence encodes CASRSGGTEAFF.

The chain couples TRBV5-4 to TRBJ2-5; 9 positions agree with TRBD1. The germline gives CDR1 SGHNT, CDR2 YYREEE (reference sequence). The CDR3 covers 13 residues. The junction had 2 bases not matched to a gene; V was cut back by 5 bases and J by 3 bases. CDR3 loop: CASSWTGEETQYF. The CDR3 bases are TGTGCCAGCAGTTGGACAGGGGAAGAGACCCAGTACTTC.

This clone has only a few counts. The J gene is TRBJ2-1, the V gene TRBV7-9, with a tentative D call TRBD1 (6 bases). In germline, CDR1 is SEHNR, CDR2 FQNEAQ (reference sequence). The CDR3 spans 15 residues. The V end was cut by 0 bases, the J end by 10 bases, with 16 bases between. CDR3 residues: CASSLAHRDPGEQFF. CDR3 coding DNA: TGTGCCAGCAGCTTAGCGCACAGGGATCCGGGAGAGCAGTTCTTC.

The V gene is TRBV4-3, the J gene TRBJ2-3; 8 bases fit TRBD2. CDR3 length equals 15 residues. CDR1 LGHNA and CDR2 YSLEER come from the germline V gene. J was trimmed by 1 base and V by 5 bases; bases with no gene match: 5. CDR3 loop: CASSVGGAGTDTQYF. Here the CDR3 DNA reads TGCGCCAGCAGCGTCGGGGGGGCCGGCACAGATACGCAGTATTTT.